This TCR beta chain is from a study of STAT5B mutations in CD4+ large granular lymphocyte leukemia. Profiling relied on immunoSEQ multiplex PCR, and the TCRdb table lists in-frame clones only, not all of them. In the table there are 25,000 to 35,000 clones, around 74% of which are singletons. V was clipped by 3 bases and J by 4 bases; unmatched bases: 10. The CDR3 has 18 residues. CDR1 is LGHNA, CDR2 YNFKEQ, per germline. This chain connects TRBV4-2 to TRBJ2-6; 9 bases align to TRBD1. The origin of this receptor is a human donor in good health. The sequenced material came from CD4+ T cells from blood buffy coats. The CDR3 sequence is CASSQILQGARGANVLTF. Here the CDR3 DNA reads TGTGCCAGCAGCCAGATCTTACAGGGGGCCAGGGGGGCCAACGTCCTGACTTTC.